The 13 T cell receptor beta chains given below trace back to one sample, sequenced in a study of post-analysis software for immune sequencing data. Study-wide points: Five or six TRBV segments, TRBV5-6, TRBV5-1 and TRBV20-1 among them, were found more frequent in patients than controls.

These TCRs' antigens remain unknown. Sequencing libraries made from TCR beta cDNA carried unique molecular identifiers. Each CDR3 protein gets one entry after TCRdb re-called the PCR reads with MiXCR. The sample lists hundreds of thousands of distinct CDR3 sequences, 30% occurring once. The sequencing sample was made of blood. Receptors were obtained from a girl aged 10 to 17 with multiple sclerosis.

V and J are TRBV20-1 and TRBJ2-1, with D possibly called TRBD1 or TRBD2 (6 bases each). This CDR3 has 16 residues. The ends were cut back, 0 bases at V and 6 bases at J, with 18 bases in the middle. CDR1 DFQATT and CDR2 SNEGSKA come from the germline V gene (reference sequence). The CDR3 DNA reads TGCAGTGCTAGAGATCCCGGGGGCGTGAACATCAATGAGCAGTTCTTC. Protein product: CSARDPGGVNINEQFF.

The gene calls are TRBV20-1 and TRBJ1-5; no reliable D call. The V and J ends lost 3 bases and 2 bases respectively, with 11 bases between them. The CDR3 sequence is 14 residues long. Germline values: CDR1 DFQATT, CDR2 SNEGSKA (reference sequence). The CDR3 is CSARRPVGNQPQHF. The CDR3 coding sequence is TGCAGTGCTAGGCGGCCAGTGGGCAATCAGCCCCAGCATTTT.

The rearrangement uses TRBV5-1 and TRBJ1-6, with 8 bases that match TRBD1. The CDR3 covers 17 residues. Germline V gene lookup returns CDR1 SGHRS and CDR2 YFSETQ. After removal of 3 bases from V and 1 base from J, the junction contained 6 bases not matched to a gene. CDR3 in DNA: TGCGCCAGCAGCTCCGCGGACAGGGCGTCCTATAATTCACCCCTCCACTTT. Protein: CASSSADRASYNSPLHF.

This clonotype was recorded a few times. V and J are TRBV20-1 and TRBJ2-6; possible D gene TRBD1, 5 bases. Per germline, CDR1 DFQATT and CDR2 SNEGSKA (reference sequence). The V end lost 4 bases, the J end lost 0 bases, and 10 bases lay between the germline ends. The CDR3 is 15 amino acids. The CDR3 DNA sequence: TGCAGTGCTACCAGGGCGACCTCTGGGGCCAACGTCCTGACTTTC. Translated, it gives CSATRATSGANVLTF.

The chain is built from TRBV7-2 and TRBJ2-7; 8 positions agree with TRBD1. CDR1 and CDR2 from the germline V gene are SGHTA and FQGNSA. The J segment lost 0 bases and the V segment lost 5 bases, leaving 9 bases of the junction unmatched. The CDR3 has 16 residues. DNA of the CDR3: TGTGCCAGCAGCGTTCGCCGGGGACAGGTCTCCTACGAGCAGTACTTC. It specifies CASSVRRGQVSYEQYF.

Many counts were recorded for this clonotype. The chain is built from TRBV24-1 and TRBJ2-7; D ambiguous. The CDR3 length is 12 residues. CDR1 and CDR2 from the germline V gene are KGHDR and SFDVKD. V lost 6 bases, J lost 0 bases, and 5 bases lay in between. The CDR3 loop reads CATSQDSYEQYF. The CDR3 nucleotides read TGTGCCACCAGTCAGGACTCCTACGAGCAGTACTTC.

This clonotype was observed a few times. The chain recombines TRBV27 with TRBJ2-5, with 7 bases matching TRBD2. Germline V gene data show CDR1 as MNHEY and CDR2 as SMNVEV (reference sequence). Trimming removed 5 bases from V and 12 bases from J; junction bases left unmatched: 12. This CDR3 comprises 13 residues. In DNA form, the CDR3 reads TGTGCCAGCAGTGATATGTGGCAGGGAGGGGAGTACTTC. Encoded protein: CASSDMWQGGEYF.

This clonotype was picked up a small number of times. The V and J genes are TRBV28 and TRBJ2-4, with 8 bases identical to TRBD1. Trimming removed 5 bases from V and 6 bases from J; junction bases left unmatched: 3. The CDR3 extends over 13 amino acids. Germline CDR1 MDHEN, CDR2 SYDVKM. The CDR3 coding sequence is TGTGCCAGCAGTCGCGGGACAGGAAACATTCAGTACTTC. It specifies CASSRGTGNIQYF. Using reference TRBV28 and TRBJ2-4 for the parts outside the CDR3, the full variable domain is DVKVTQSSRYLVKRTGEKVFLECVQDMDHENMFWYRQDPGLGLRLIYFSYDVKMKEKGDIPEGYSVSREKKERFSLILESASTNQTSMYLCASSRGTGNIQYFGAGTRLSVL.

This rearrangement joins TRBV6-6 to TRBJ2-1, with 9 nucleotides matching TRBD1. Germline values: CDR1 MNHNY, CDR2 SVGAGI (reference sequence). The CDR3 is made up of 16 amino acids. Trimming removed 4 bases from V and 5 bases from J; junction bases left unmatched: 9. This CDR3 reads CASSCLGQGPNNEQFF. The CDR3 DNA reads TGTGCCAGCAGTTGCCTCGGACAGGGGCCAAACAATGAGCAGTTCTTC.

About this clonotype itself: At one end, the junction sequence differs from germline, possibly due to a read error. The CDR3 DNA is TGTACCAGCAGAAACGGACAGACGAAGACTGAAGCTTTCTTT. Translation: CTSRNGQTKTEAFF. The rearrangement links TRBV6-5 to TRBJ1-1; possible D gene TRBD1, 6 bases. This CDR3 region has 14 residues. Germline CDR1 MNHEY, CDR2 SVGAGI.

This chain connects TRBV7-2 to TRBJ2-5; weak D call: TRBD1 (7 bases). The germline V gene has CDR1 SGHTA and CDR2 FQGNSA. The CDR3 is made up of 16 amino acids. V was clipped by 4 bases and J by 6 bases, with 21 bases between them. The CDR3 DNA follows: TGTGCCAGCAGCTCAGGGGGAGGATCGGACCTGAAGACCCAGTACTTC. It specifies CASSSGGGSDLKTQYF.

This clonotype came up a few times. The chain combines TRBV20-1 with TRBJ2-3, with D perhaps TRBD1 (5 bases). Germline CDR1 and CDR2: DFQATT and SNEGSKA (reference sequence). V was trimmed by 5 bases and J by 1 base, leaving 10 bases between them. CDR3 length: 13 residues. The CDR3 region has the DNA TGCAGTGCTTCCACGACAGGCACAGATACGCAGTATTTT. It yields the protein CSASTTGTDTQYF.

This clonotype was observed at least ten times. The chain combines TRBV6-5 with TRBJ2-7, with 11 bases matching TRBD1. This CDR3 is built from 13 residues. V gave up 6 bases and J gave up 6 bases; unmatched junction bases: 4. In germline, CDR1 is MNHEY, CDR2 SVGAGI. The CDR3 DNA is TGTGCCAGCAGCCCCGGGACAGGGGGCGAGCAGTACTTC. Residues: CASSPGTGGEQYF.